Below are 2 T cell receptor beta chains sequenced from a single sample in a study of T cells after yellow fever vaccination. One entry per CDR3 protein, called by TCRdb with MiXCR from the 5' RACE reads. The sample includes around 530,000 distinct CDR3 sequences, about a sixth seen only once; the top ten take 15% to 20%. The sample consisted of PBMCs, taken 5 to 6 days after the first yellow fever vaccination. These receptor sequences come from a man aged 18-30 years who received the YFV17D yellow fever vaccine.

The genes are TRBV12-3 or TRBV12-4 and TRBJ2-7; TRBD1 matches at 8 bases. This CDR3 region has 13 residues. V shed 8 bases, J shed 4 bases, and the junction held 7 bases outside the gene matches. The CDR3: CASCGRGQYEQYF. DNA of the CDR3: TGTGCCAGCTGTGGCAGGGGGCAGTACGAGCAGTACTTC.

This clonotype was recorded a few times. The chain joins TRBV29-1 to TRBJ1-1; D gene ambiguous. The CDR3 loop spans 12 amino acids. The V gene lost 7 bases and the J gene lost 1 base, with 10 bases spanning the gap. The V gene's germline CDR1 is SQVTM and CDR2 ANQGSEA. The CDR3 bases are TGCAGCGCCCCGACTGGGAACACTGAAGCTTTCTTT. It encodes CSAPTGNTEAFF.